This T cell receptor beta chain was recorded in a study of shared clonotypes between healthy human individuals. Background on the study: Donor ages ranged 18 to 49 years: a couple of women, a few men.

V lost 8 bases, J lost 1 base, and 11 bases lay in between. Germline CDR1 is ENHRY and CDR2 is SYGVKD. This CDR3 contains 13 residues. The study enrolled healthy HIV-negative adults without recent acute infections or vaccinations as donors. Researchers divided each subset's genomic DNA evenly across several immunoSEQ plates. Only in-frame clones appear in the TCRdb table, and some are missing; sequencing was by immunoSEQ multiplex PCR. The table shows about half a million clones, with approximately 82% occurring only once. Study-level points and caveats: Only blood underwent sampling, and tissue repertoires likely differ.

This clone has more than one count but fewer than ten. Its antigen is still unknown. Sequences were obtained from PBMCs. This receptor was obtained from a woman in her thirties or forties in good health. Some clones in this sample may be carry-over from other donors' samples. The chain uses TRBV10-3 and TRBJ1-1; a possible D gene is TRBD1 (6 bases). CDR3 DNA sequence: TGTGCCATCGGGGACACGCCGAACACTGAAGCTTTCTTT. It is translated as CAIGDTPNTEAFF.